These 15 T cell receptor beta chains were all obtained from the same sample, sequenced in a study of T cells after yellow fever vaccination. MiXCR was run by TCRdb on the 5' RACE reads, yielding one entry per CDR3 protein. The sample gives about 300,000 distinct CDR3 sequences, 6.8% of which show up once; roughly 19% is in the top ten. Sequenced here: PBMCs, sampled around 45 days after the first yellow fever vaccination. The receptors shown here come from a man between 18 and 35 years old who received the YFV17D yellow fever vaccine.

This clonotype was observed a few times. The V call is TRBV29-1, the J call TRBJ2-2; TRBD1 aligns across 12 bases. Germline V lookup: CDR1 SQVTM, CDR2 ANQGSEA. The V gene end was trimmed by 7 bases and the J gene end by 5 bases; junction bases not matched to a gene: 5. This CDR3 region has 14 residues. This CDR3 is CSAGTGGGTGELFF. The CDR3 coding sequence is TGCAGCGCCGGGACAGGGGGCGGAACCGGGGAGCTGTTTTTT.

This clonotype occurred a few times. V is TRBV11-2 and J is TRBJ2-1; no reliable D call. V was cut by 4 bases and J by 2 bases, with 6 bases left in between. This CDR3 has 13 residues. In germline, CDR1 is SGHAT, CDR2 FQNNGV. For the CDR3, the DNA is TGTGCCAGCAGCTCCCGTACCTACAATGAGCAGTTCTTC. Encoded protein: CASSSRTYNEQFF.

The chain is built from TRBV3-1 and TRBJ2-7; D possibly corresponds to TRBD1 (6 bases). The V end was cut by 0 bases, the J end by 0 bases, with 12 bases between. The CDR3 extends over 16 amino acids. Germline values: CDR1 LGHDT, CDR2 YNNKEL (reference sequence). The chain's CDR3 is CASSQEPRTVSYEQYF. The CDR3 region has the DNA TGTGCCAGCAGCCAAGAACCCAGGACAGTCTCCTACGAGCAGTACTTC.

This chain links TRBV9 with TRBJ2-3; 8 bases are shared with TRBD2. There are 15 residues in the CDR3. Germline loops: CDR1 SGDLS, CDR2 YYNGEE. J was trimmed by 2 bases and V by 0 bases; bases with no gene match: 2. In nucleotides, the CDR3 is TGTGCCAGCAGCGTAGGCGGGGGGCTCACAGATACGCAGTATTTT. Amino acids: CASSVGGGLTDTQYF.

This chain connects TRBV10-2 to TRBJ2-3; the match to TRBD2 covers 8 bases. Per the germline V gene, CDR1 is WSHSY and CDR2 is SAAADI. V lost 9 bases and J lost 1; bases outside the gene matches: 15. This CDR3 spans 17 amino acids. For the CDR3, the DNA is TGCGCCAGTGGGTCGGGGGGGTTCGGGGTAGGCACAGATACGCAGTATTTT. As protein: CASGSGGFGVGTDTQYF.

There are many counts of this clonotype. The chain employs TRBV12-3 or TRBV12-4 and TRBJ1-3; a weak D match, TRBD1 (6 bases). Trimming shortened V by 6 bases and J by 5 bases, and 11 bases separated the two germline ends. The CDR3 is 13 residues long. In nucleotides, the CDR3 is TGTGCCAGCAGCGAAGGACAGAGAAACACCATATATTTT. It encodes CASSEGQRNTIYF.

The chain combines TRBV10-3 with TRBJ2-7, with D possibly being TRBD1 (5 bases). This CDR3 comprises 14 residues. The germline V gene encodes CDR1 ENHRY and CDR2 SYGVKD. The V end was cut by 10 bases, the J end by 2 bases, with 18 bases between. CDR3 nucleotide sequence: TGTGCCACCTGGGCAAGGGGTAATCCCTACGAGCAGTACTTC. It specifies CATWARGNPYEQYF.

This clonotype was seen only a few times. The chain employs TRBV29-1 and TRBJ2-1; 8 bases line up with TRBD1. CDR1 is SQVTM, CDR2 ANQGSEA, per germline. Trimming took 3 bases from V and 7 from J; bases not matched to a gene: 23. The CDR3 loop spans 19 amino acids. CDR3 residues: CSVDGRIETDRAGENEQFF. CDR3 coding DNA: TGCAGCGTTGATGGGCGGATTGAGACGGACAGGGCAGGAGAGAATGAGCAGTTCTTC.

CDR3: CSVEDGLNTGELFF. The DNA for the CDR3 is TGCAGCGTTGAGGACGGACTGAACACCGGGGAGCTGTTTTTT. The V and J genes are TRBV29-1 and TRBJ2-2; possibly TRBD2 for D (5 bases). Trimming shortened V by 3 bases and J by 1 base, and 9 bases separated the two germline ends. This CDR3 comprises 14 residues. Germline-derived CDR1 and CDR2 are SQVTM and ANQGSEA.

This clonotype has only a few counts. The chain combines TRBV7-9 with TRBJ2-1, with 8 positions matching TRBD2. CDR3 length: 15 residues. The V and J ends lost 5 bases and 8 bases, in that order; junction bases with no gene match: 11. CDR1 SEHNR and CDR2 FQNEAQ come from the germline V gene (reference sequence). The CDR3 loop reads CASSRTDGGGYEQFF. The DNA for the CDR3 is TGTGCCAGCAGCCGAACCGACGGGGGGGGCTATGAGCAGTTCTTC.

The chain uses TRBV6-5 and TRBJ2-1; the D is unclear. Trimming stripped 4 bases from V and 6 bases from J, with 10 bases between. Germline values: CDR1 MNHEY, CDR2 SVGAGI. The CDR3 is made up of 13 amino acids. CDR3 sequence: CASSFIPPNEQFF. For the CDR3, the DNA is TGTGCCAGCAGTTTTATACCCCCCAATGAGCAGTTCTTC.

Ten or more counts support this clonotype. The gene calls are TRBV18 and TRBJ2-3; D not resolved. V lost 8 bases and J 1 base, leaving 7 bases between the germline ends. CDR1 is KGHSH, CDR2 LQKENI, per germline. The CDR3 extends over 12 amino acids. The CDR3 spells CASSPRTDTQYF. As DNA, the CDR3 is TGTGCCAGCAGCCCCCGCACAGATACGCAGTATTTT.

This clonotype occurred many times. The chain recombines TRBV5-1 with TRBJ2-3; 8 bases map to TRBD1. With V trimmed by 4 bases and J by 0 bases, 1 base remained unmatched. Germline CDR1 reads SGHRS; CDR2 reads YFSETQ. The CDR3 is 14 residues long. Written as DNA, the CDR3 is TGCGCCAGCAGCCGGGACAGGAGCACAGATACGCAGTATTTT. As protein: CASSRDRSTDTQYF. Looking up the rest from reference TRBV5-1 and TRBJ2-3 gives the full variable domain: KAGVTQTPRYLIKTRGQQVTLSCSPISGHRSVSWYQQTPGQGLQFLFEYFSETQRNKGNFPGRFSGRQFSNSRSEMNVSTLELGDSALYLCASSRDRSTDTQYFGPGTRLTVL.

This sequence joins TRBV5-1 and TRBJ2-7; TRBD2 matches 9 bases. V lost 3 bases and J lost 3; bases outside the gene matches: 10. The CDR3 is 16 residues long. Germline V gene lookup returns CDR1 SGHRS and CDR2 YFSETQ. The CDR3 loop is CASSSGTSINIYEQYF. The CDR3 nucleotides read TGCGCCAGCAGCTCAGGGACTAGCATCAATATCTACGAGCAGTACTTC.

V and J are TRBV6-2 or TRBV6-3 and TRBJ1-2, with a tentative D call TRBD1 (5 bases). Germline V gene lookup returns CDR1 MNHEY and CDR2 SVGEGT. V was clipped by 7 bases and J by 4 bases, with 16 bases between them. This CDR3 contains 14 residues. The CDR3 loop is CASKPQGGSYGYTF. CDR3 coding DNA: TGTGCCAGCAAGCCCCAGGGCGGAAGCTATGGCTACACCTTC.